One and the same sample provided the 32 T cell receptor beta chains below, sequenced in a study of technical replicates of blood from a few donors. The assay was immunoSEQ multiplex PCR, and TCRdb's table has in-frame clones only and misses some. The sample shows approximately 70,000 clones, 91% of them seen only once. Sequencing was performed on T cells isolated from PBMCs. The receptors come from a human donor in good health. Some clones in this sample may be carry-over from other donors' samples.

V gene TRBV25-1 combines with J gene TRBJ2-7; D perhaps matches TRBD1 (6 bases). Germline CDR1 MGHDK, CDR2 SYGVNS. The CDR3 length is 16 residues. The germline V and J ends were trimmed by 2 bases and 3 bases, with 17 bases remaining between them. The CDR3 nucleotides read TGTGCCAGCAGTGAAGGGGGCAGGGTATTGTTCTACGAGCAGTACTTC. Translation gives CASSEGGRVLFYEQYF.

V and J are TRBV28 and TRBJ1-1, with 12 bases lining up with TRBD1. The CDR3 is 17 amino acids. Trimming removed 7 bases from V and 7 bases from J; junction bases left unmatched: 16. The germline gives CDR1 MDHEN, CDR2 SYDVKM. CDR3 loop: CASIWMGQGAPKDEAFF. The CDR3 coding sequence is TGTGCCAGCATTTGGATGGGACAGGGGGCGCCGAAGGATGAAGCTTTCTTT.

This sequence joins TRBV5-5 and TRBJ2-5; a possible D gene is TRBD1 (5 bases). Trimming pared 1 base from V and 4 bases from J, leaving 8 bases between. The CDR3 has 13 amino acids. CDR1 and CDR2 (germline): SGHKS, YYEKEE (reference sequence). The CDR3 region is CASSLLGAETQYF. DNA for the CDR3: TGTGCCAGCAGCTTGCTAGGGGCAGAGACCCAGTACTTC.

This chain connects TRBV9 to TRBJ2-7, with TRBD1 matching over 7 bases. V lost 2 bases, J lost 3 bases, and 8 bases stayed unmatched. Germline V gene data show CDR1 as SGDLS and CDR2 as YYNGEE. The CDR3 consists of 15 residues. The CDR3 nucleotides are TGTGCCAGCAGCGTCCTTACAGGGGACCTCTACGAGCAGTACTTC. It translates to CASSVLTGDLYEQYF.

CDR3 amino acids: CASSVWGGGAADTQYF. The CDR3 DNA follows: TGTGCCAGCAGCGTATGGGGCGGGGGGGCAGCAGATACGCAGTATTTT. This sequence joins TRBV9 and TRBJ2-3; 9 bases line up with TRBD2. Trimming cost V 1 base and J 4 bases; bases outside gene matches: 7. The CDR3 runs to 16 residues. CDR1 and CDR2 (germline): SGDLS, YYNGEE.

This chain connects TRBV7-6 to TRBJ2-3, with 12 bases that match TRBD2. Germline V gene data show CDR1 as SGHVS and CDR2 as FNYEAQ. The CDR3 is 15 residues long. The J segment lost 4 bases and the V segment lost 1 base, leaving 0 bases of the junction unmatched. CDR3 amino acids: CASSLGTSGADTQYF. The CDR3 coding sequence is TGTGCCAGCAGCTTAGGGACTAGCGGGGCAGATACGCAGTATTTT.

The V and J genes are TRBV30 and TRBJ2-5; 7 nucleotides match TRBD2. The ends lost 4 bases at V and 5 bases at J; junction bases unmatched: 10. Germline V gene data show CDR1 as GTSNPN and CDR2 as SVGIG (reference sequence). The CDR3 runs to 14 residues. CDR3 loop: CAWTIGGYWETQYF. CDR3 in DNA: TGTGCCTGGACAATCGGGGGGTATTGGGAGACCCAGTACTTC. Full variable domain (outside the CDR3, taken from reference TRBV30 and TRBJ2-5): SQTIHQWPATLVQPVGSPLSLECTVEGTSNPNLYWYRQAAGRGLQLLFYSVGIGQISSEVPQNLSASRPQDRQFILSSKKLLLSDSGFYLCAWTIGGYWETQYFGPGTRLLVL.

V usage is TRBV5-4 and J usage is TRBJ2-1; possibly TRBD2 for D (6 bases). V shed 0 bases and J shed 7 bases, with 17 bases lying between them. Germline CDR1 is SGHNT and CDR2 is YYREEE (reference sequence). The CDR3 has 16 residues. CDR3 loop: CASSLGGGVSANEQFF. The CDR3 DNA sequence: TGTGCCAGCAGCTTGGGGGGCGGGGTATCGGCAAATGAGCAGTTCTTC.

This chain connects TRBV19 to TRBJ1-6, with a tentative D call TRBD1 (5 bases). V lost 5 bases, J lost 12 bases, and 20 bases lay in between. The CDR3 sequence is 15 residues long. Germline loops: CDR1 LNHDA, CDR2 SQIVND (reference sequence). CDR3 in amino acids: CASSLGSGPGGPLHF. Written as DNA, the CDR3 is TGTGCCAGTAGTCTTGGTAGCGGGCCCGGGGGACCCCTCCACTTT. The full variable domain, completed using reference TRBV19 and TRBJ1-6, is DGGITQSPKYLFRKEGQNVTLSCEQNLNHDAMYWYRQDPGQGLRLIYYSQIVNDFQKGDIAEGYSVSREKKESFPLTVTSAQKNPTAFYLCASSLGSGPGGPLHFGNGTRLTVT.

V usage is TRBV4-2 and J usage is TRBJ2-3; 11 nucleotides match TRBD2. Per the germline V gene, CDR1 is LGHNA and CDR2 is YNFKEQ. The CDR3 is 16 residues long. The junction had 5 bases not matched to a gene; V was cut back by 4 bases and J by 2 bases. CDR3 nucleotides: TGTGCCAGCAGCCGGACTAGCGGGCCAAACACAGATACGCAGTATTTT. Translation: CASSRTSGPNTDTQYF.

V and J are TRBV28 and TRBJ2-7; 9 bases line up with TRBD1. Germline-derived CDR1 and CDR2 are MDHEN and SYDVKM. With 5 bases clipped from V and 4 bases from J, the junction kept 6 bases outside the gene matches. The CDR3 is 14 residues long. CDR3 bases: TGTGCCAGCAGTCGGCCGGGACAGGGTTACGAGCAGTACTTC. Its protein product is CASSRPGQGYEQYF. Full variable domain (remainder filled in from reference TRBV28 and TRBJ2-7): DVKVTQSSRYLVKRTGEKVFLECVQDMDHENMFWYRQDPGLGLRLIYFSYDVKMKEKGDIPEGYSVSREKKERFSLILESASTNQTSMYLCASSRPGQGYEQYFGPGTRLTVT.

This chain links TRBV7-9 with TRBJ2-2, with 11 bases identical to TRBD2. J was trimmed by 4 bases and V by 4 bases; bases with no gene match: 5. This CDR3 region has 16 residues. The V gene's germline CDR1 is SEHNR and CDR2 FQNEAQ (reference sequence). CDR3 coding DNA: TGTGCCAGCAGCTCACCGGGACTAGCGGTCACCGGGGAGCTGTTTTTT. This gives the protein CASSSPGLAVTGELFF.

This rearrangement joins TRBV2 to TRBJ2-7; 8 bases agree with TRBD2. The V gene end was trimmed by 2 bases and the J gene end by 1 base; junction bases not matched to a gene: 7. CDR3 size: 16 residues. The germline V gene has CDR1 SNHLY and CDR2 FYNNEI. The CDR3 DNA is TGTGCCAGCAGTGAACGGGCGGGAGGCGGGTCCTACGAGCAGTACTTC. It translates to CASSERAGGGSYEQYF.

The chain carries TRBV5-1 and TRBJ2-1, with D possibly being TRBD2 (7 bases). Germline V gene data show CDR1 as SGHRS and CDR2 as YFSETQ. Trimming cost V 2 bases and J 5 bases, with 14 bases left between them. This CDR3 has 15 amino acids. In DNA form, the CDR3 reads TGCGCCAGCAGCTTCGGGCGGGGGCGCAACAATGAGCAGTTCTTC. Translating gives CASSFGRGRNNEQFF.

The gene calls are TRBV30 and TRBJ1-2; D might be TRBD1 (5 bases). CDR3 length equals 13 residues. The V gene's germline CDR1 is GTSNPN and CDR2 SVGIG (reference sequence). Between the trimmed V and J ends, which lost 7 bases and 2 bases, there was a span of 14 bases. The CDR3 region is CASQGDMNYGYTF. The CDR3 coding sequence is TGTGCCTCCCAGGGTGATATGAACTATGGCTACACCTTC.

This clone was recorded only once. The gene calls are TRBV4-2 and TRBJ2-5, with TRBD2 identical over 10 bases. The CDR3 consists of 15 residues. V gave up 2 bases and J gave up 4 bases; unmatched junction bases: 4. Germline CDR1 and CDR2: LGHNA and YNFKEQ. The CDR3 nucleotides are TGTGCCAGCAGCCAAATGAGCGGGAGGGGAGAGACCCAGTACTTC. It encodes CASSQMSGRGETQYF.

The rearrangement links TRBV6-6 to TRBJ2-1; 9 nucleotides align to TRBD1. The junction had 13 bases not matched to a gene; V was cut back by 7 bases and J by 9 bases. Per germline, CDR1 MNHNY and CDR2 SVGAGI (reference sequence). The CDR3 sequence is 15 residues long. The CDR3: CASTPRDRVFGEQFF. The CDR3 DNA sequence: TGTGCCAGCACCCCCCGGGACAGGGTCTTCGGTGAGCAGTTCTTC.

This clone came up once. The V and J genes are TRBV5-1 and TRBJ1-1; D remains ambiguous. Germline CDR1 reads SGHRS; CDR2 reads YFSETQ. The V end lost 6 bases, the J end lost 1 base, and 13 bases lay between the germline ends. The CDR3 covers 14 residues. In DNA form, the CDR3 reads TGCGCCAGCACCGGCCGGGGATCGAACACTGAAGCTTTCTTT. Translating gives CASTGRGSNTEAFF.

The chain combines TRBV10-3 with TRBJ1-6; the match to TRBD1 covers 7 bases. With 2 bases clipped from V and 13 bases from J, the junction kept 8 bases outside the gene matches. This CDR3 is 14 amino acids long. Germline CDR1 and CDR2: ENHRY and SYGVKD. The CDR3 is CAISEATQGDPLHF. CDR3 sequence (DNA): TGTGCCATCAGTGAGGCCACGCAGGGGGATCCCCTCCACTTT.

This clone was recorded only once. The V and J genes are TRBV2 and TRBJ2-5, with 8 bases lining up with TRBD2. From germline, CDR1 is SNHLY and CDR2 FYNNEI. The CDR3 spans 15 residues. V was clipped by 7 bases and J by 5 bases; unmatched bases: 12. CDR3 loop: CASTTLAGGVETQYF. DNA for the CDR3: TGTGCCAGCACCACTTTGGCGGGAGGTGTGGAGACCCAGTACTTC.

The J gene is TRBJ2-5, the V gene TRBV5-1; TRBD2 matches 12 bases. Germline CDR1 SGHRS, CDR2 YFSETQ. This CDR3 has 18 residues. The ends lost 0 bases at V and 0 bases at J; junction bases unmatched: 6. The CDR3: CASSLGLAGEVYQETQYF. Written as DNA, the CDR3 is TGCGCCAGCAGCTTGGGACTAGCGGGAGAGGTTTACCAAGAGACCCAGTACTTC. Using reference TRBV5-1 and TRBJ2-5 for the parts outside the CDR3, the full variable domain is KAGVTQTPRYLIKTRGQQVTLSCSPISGHRSVSWYQQTPGQGLQFLFEYFSETQRNKGNFPGRFSGRQFSNSRSEMNVSTLELGDSALYLCASSLGLAGEVYQETQYFGPGTRLLVL.

The chain couples TRBV14 to TRBJ2-7, with no clear D. CDR1 is SGHDN and CDR2 is FVKESK in the germline V gene. The CDR3 spans 12 residues. V was clipped by 3 bases and J by 3 bases, with 6 bases between them. CDR3 coding DNA: TGTGCCAGCAGCCAGGGCAGCTACGAGCAGTACTTC. Translated, it gives CASSQGSYEQYF.

The chain combines TRBV5-4 with TRBJ2-7, with D possibly TRBD1 on 6 matching bases. The CDR3 length is 15 residues. With 4 bases removed from V and 0 bases from J, the gap between germline ends came to 14 bases. Germline assignment: CDR1 SGHNT and CDR2 YYREEE (reference sequence). Here the CDR3 DNA reads TGTGCCAGCAGCCCCCGGGACACGAGCTCCTACGAGCAGTACTTC. It encodes CASSPRDTSSYEQYF.

The V call is TRBV28, the J call TRBJ2-1; tentatively, D is TRBD2 (6 bases). The CDR3 has 20 residues. Germline V gene lookup returns CDR1 MDHEN and CDR2 SYDVKM. Trimming stripped 3 bases from V and 0 bases from J, with 24 bases between. CDR3 residues: CASSFRLGDSGLSSYNEQFF. CDR3 coding DNA: TGTGCCAGCAGTTTTCGTCTGGGGGATAGCGGCCTCAGCTCCTACAATGAGCAGTTCTTC.

This chain uses TRBV16 with TRBJ1-3, with a tentative D call TRBD1 (6 bases). Germline V gene sequence: CDR1 KGHSY, CDR2 FQNENV. V dropped 1 base and J dropped 4 bases, with 14 bases sitting between them. This CDR3 is 16 amino acids long. CDR3 sequence: CASSQYPTGAGNTIYF. In DNA form, the CDR3 reads TGTGCCAGCAGCCAATATCCGACAGGAGCAGGAAACACCATATATTTT.

The chain recombines TRBV7-2 with TRBJ1-1; the D gene is possibly TRBD1 (6 bases). The CDR3 extends over 13 amino acids. Germline CDR1 SGHTA, CDR2 FQGNSA. Trimming pared 4 bases from V and 1 base from J, leaving 7 bases between. The CDR3 protein is CASSSQGNTEAFF. The CDR3 DNA is TGTGCCAGCAGCTCACAGGGGAACACTGAAGCTTTCTTT.

The rearrangement joins TRBV28 to TRBJ2-3, with D tentatively TRBD1 (5 bases). CDR1 is MDHEN and CDR2 is SYDVKM in the germline V gene. The CDR3 is 16 residues long. The V end was cut by 5 bases, the J end by 3 bases, with 18 bases between. The CDR3: CASSPALAGMTDTQYF. The CDR3 coding sequence is TGTGCCAGCAGTCCCGCCCTGGCAGGGATGACAGATACGCAGTATTTT.

The rearrangement links TRBV13 to TRBJ2-1; D may be TRBD2 (5 bases). CDR3 length: 16 residues. Per germline, CDR1 PRHDT and CDR2 FYEKMQ (reference sequence). Trimming stripped 6 bases from V and 5 bases from J, with 20 bases between. CDR3 sequence reads: CASRLPGLSLDNEQFF. The CDR3 coding sequence is TGTGCCAGCAGACTGCCAGGACTCTCCTTGGACAATGAGCAGTTCTTC.

This clone has more than one count but fewer than ten. The chain joins TRBV19 to TRBJ1-1, with no clear D. Germline V gene lookup returns CDR1 LNHDA and CDR2 SQIVND (reference sequence). Trimming removed 9 bases at V and 3 bases at J, with 17 bases between. CDR3 size: 14 residues. The CDR3 nucleotides read TGTGCCAGCAACCGAGTAAGCCGGGACACTGAAGCTTTCTTT. Protein: CASNRVSRDTEAFF.

This sequence joins TRBV4-1 and TRBJ2-4, with 9 bases matching TRBD1. The CDR3 runs to 15 residues. After removal of 3 bases from V and 2 bases from J, the junction contained 2 bases not matched to a gene. Germline V CDR1 and CDR2: MGHRA, YSYEKL. DNA of the CDR3: TGCGCCAGCAGCCAGGGACAGGGCTCCAAAAACATTCAGTACTTC. Its protein is CASSQGQGSKNIQYF.

This chain joins TRBV7-8 and TRBJ2-1, with D unresolved. Trimming left V 5 bases short and J 4 bases short, with 12 bases between. The CDR3 extends over 14 amino acids. In germline, CDR1 is SGHVS, CDR2 FQNEAQ. This CDR3 reads CASSAARQYNEQFF. In DNA form, the CDR3 reads TGTGCCAGCAGCGCGGCGAGGCAGTACAATGAGCAGTTCTTC.

This chain links TRBV7-9 with TRBJ2-7; 7 nucleotides line up with TRBD2. There are 15 residues in the CDR3. Germline CDR1 and CDR2: SEHNR and FQNEAQ (reference sequence). V lost 1 base to trimming and J lost 3 bases; unmatched junction nucleotides: 6. The DNA of the CDR3 is TGTGCCAGCAGCTTAGTGGAGACTAGCAACTACGAGCAGTACTTC. It encodes CASSLVETSNYEQYF.